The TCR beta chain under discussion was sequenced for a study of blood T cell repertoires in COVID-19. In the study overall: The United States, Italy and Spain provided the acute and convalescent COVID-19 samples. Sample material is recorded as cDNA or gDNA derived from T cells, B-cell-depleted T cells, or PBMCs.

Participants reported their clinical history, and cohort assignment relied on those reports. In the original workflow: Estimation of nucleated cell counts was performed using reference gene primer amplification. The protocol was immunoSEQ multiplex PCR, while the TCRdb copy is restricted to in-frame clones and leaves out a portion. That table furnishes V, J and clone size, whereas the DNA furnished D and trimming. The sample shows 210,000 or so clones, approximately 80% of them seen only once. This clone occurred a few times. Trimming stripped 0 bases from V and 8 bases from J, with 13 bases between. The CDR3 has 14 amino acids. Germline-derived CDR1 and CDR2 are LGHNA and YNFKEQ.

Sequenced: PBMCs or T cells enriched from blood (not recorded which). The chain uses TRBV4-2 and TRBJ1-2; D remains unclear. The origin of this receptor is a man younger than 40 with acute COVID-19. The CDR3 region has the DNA TGTGCCAGCAGCCAAGAGGCGGGCGCGCGGGGCTACACCTTC. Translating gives CASSQEAGARGYTF.